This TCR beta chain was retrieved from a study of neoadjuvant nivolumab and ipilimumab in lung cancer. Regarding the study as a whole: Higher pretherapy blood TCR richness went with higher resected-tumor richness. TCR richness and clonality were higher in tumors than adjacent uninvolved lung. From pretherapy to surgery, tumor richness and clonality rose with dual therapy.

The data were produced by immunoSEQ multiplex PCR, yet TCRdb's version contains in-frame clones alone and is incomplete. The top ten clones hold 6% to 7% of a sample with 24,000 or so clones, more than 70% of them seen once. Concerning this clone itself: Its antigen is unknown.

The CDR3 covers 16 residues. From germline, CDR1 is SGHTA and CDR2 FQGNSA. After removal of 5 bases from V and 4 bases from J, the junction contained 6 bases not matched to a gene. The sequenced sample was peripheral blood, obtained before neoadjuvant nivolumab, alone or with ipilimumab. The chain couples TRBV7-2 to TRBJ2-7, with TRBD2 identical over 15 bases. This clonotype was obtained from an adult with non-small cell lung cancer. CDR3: CASSRTGTSGGYEQYF. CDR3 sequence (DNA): TGTGCCAGCAGCAGAACCGGGACTAGCGGGGGGTACGAGCAGTACTTC.